These T cell receptor beta chains were read from a single sample in a study of T cells in localized non-small cell lung cancer. Measured with immunoSEQ multiplex PCR; TCRdb has only the in-frame clones, and not every one. The sample holds around 19,000 clones, around 83% seen once. This specimen consisted of peripheral blood, obtained before any cancer treatment. The receptors shown here come from a male donor aged 60 or older with stage III lung adenocarcinoma. The CDR3 runs from the conserved cysteine through the conserved F or W. The D gene is left open where the match is weak. Size is omitted from some rows. Given values are once, few, many or a class for expanded clones.

v_gene,d_gene,abundance,j_gene,CDR3aa,CDR3nt
TRBV5-5,NA,NA,TRBJ2-7,CASSLDTYEQYF,TGTGCCAGCAGCTTGGACACCTACGAGCAGTACTTC
TRBV4-1,NA,NA,TRBJ2-7,CASSQAPGAGKLYEQYF,TGCGCCAGCAGCCAGGCCCCCGGGGCGGGGAAGCTCTACGAGCAGTACTTC
TRBV6-6,NA,NA,TRBJ2-5,CASIMDRQETQYF,TGTGCCAGCATCATGGACAGACAAGAGACCCAGTACTTC
TRBV30,NA,NA,TRBJ1-6,CAWSEVPNSPLHF,TGTGCCTGGAGTGAGGTTCCCAATTCACCCCTCCACTTT
TRBV5-1,TRBD2,NA,TRBJ2-1,CASSTGTSGTTTYEQFF,TGCGCCAGCAGCACCGGGACTAGCGGGACTACTACATATGAGCAGTTCTTC
TRBV19,TRBD2,once,TRBJ2-2,CASSWGGNTGELFF,TGTGCCAGTAGTTGGGGGGGAAACACCGGGGAGCTGTTTTTT
TRBV7-2,NA,NA,TRBJ1-5,CASSLDERNYQPQHF,TGTGCCAGCAGCTTAGACGAGAGGAACTATCAGCCCCAGCATTTT
TRBV6-5,NA,NA,TRBJ1-6,CASRDSEANSPLHF,TGTGCCAGCAGAGACAGTGAAGCTAATTCACCCCTCCACTTT
TRBV7-6,TRBD1,NA,TRBJ1-1,CASSLAPGGRGTEAFF,TGTGCCAGCAGCTTAGCCCCAGGGGGCCGTGGCACTGAAGCTTTCTTT
TRBV5-1,TRBD1,once,TRBJ2-3,CASSSAGQGAIDTQYF,TGCGCCAGCAGCTCCGCGGGGCAGGGGGCGATAGATACGCAGTATTTT
TRBV30,NA,once,TRBJ2-4,CAWRGSMSGIQYF,TGTGCCTGGAGAGGTTCCATGTCAGGCATTCAGTACTTC
TRBV28,TRBD1,NA,TRBJ2-7,CASSLEAAGGGEQYF,TGTGCCAGCAGTTTAGAAGCGGCAGGGGGTGGCGAGCAGTACTTC
TRBV18,NA,NA,TRBJ2-1,CASSPSHSNNEQFF,TGTGCCAGCTCACCAAGCCACTCTAACAATGAGCAGTTCTTC
TRBV11-2,TRBD1,NA,TRBJ2-1,CASSLDLPRTGGHEQFF,TGTGCCAGCAGCTTAGATCTCCCCCGGACAGGGGGCCATGAGCAGTTCTTC